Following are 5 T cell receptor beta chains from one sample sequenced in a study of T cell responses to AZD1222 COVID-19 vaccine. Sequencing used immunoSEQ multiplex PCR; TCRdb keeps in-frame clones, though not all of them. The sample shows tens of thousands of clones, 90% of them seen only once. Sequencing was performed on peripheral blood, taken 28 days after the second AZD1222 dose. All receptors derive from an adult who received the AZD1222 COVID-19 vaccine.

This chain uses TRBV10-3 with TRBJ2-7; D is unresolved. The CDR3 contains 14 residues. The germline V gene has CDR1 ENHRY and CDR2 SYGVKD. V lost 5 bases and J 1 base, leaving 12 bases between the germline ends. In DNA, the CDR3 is TGTGCCATCAGTCCGGACGTAAGGTCCTACGAGCAGTACTTC. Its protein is CAISPDVRSYEQYF.

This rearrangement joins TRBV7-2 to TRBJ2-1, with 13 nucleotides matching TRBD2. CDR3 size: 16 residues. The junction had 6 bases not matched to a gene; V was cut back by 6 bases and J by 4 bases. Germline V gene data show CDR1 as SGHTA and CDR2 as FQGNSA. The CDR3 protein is CASRLTSGGAYNEQFF. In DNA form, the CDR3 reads TGTGCCAGCAGACTAACTAGCGGGGGGGCATACAATGAGCAGTTCTTC.

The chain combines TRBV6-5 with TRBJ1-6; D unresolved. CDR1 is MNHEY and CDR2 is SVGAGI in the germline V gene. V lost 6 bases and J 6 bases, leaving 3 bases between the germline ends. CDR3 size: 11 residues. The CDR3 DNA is TGTGCCAGCAGCTCTAATTCACCCCTCCACTTT. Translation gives CASSSNSPLHF.

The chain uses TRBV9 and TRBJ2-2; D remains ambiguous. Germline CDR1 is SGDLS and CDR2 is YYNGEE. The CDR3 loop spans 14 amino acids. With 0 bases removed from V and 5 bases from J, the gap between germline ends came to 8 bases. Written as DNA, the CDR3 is TGTGCCAGCAGCGTAGGGCTGGAGACCGGGGAGCTGTTTTTT. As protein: CASSVGLETGELFF. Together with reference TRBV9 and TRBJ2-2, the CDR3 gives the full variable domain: DSGVTQTPKHLITATGQRVTLRCSPRSGDLSVYWYQQSLDQGLQFLIQYYNGEERAKGNILERFSAQQFPDLHSELNLSSLELGDSALYFCASSVGLETGELFFGEGSRLTVL.

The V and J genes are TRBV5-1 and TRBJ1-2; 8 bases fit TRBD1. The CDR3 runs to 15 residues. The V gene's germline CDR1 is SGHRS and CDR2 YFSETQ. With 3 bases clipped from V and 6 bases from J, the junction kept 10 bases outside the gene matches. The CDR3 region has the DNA TGCGCCAGCAGCTCTGACGGAACAGGGGGAAATGGCTACACCTTC. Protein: CASSSDGTGGNGYTF.